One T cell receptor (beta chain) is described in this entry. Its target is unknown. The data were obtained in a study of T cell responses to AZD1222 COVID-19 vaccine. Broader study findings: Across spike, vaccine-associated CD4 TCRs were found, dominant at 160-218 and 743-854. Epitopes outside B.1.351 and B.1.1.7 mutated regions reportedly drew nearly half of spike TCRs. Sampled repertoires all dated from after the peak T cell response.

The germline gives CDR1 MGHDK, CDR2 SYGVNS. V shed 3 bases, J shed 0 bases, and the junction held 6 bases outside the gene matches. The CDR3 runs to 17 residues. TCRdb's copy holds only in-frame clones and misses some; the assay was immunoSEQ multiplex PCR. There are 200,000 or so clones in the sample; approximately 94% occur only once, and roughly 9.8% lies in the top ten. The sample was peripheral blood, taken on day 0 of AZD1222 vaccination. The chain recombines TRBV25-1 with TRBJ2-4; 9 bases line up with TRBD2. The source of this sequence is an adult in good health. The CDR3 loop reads CASSEELAGQAKNIQYF. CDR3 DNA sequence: TGTGCCAGCAGTGAGGAACTAGCGGGCCAAGCCAAAAACATTCAGTACTTC.